What follows are 18 T cell receptor beta chains derived from one specimen sequenced in a study of OX40 agonist ivuxolimab in advanced cancers. TCRdb's table, derived via immunoSEQ multiplex PCR, lists solely in-frame clones and lacks some. The data contain about 83,000 clones, about 89% of them seen just once; the ten biggest clones take up more than 7.5%. Source: CD4+ or CD8+ T cells sorted from blood, taken in a trial of the OX40 agonist ivuxolimab. The origin of the receptors is an adult with an advanced solid tumor such as melanoma, head and neck, liver or kidney cancer.

The chain has TRBV19 and TRBJ1-2; no clear D gene. This CDR3 spans 13 amino acids. The V gene lost 10 bases and the J gene lost 6 bases, with 18 bases spanning the gap. Germline V gene sequence: CDR1 LNHDA, CDR2 SQIVND (reference sequence). CDR3 residues: CATSQAPWHGYTF. CDR3 sequence (DNA): TGTGCCACAAGTCAGGCACCATGGCATGGCTACACCTTC.

The rearrangement links TRBV9 to TRBJ1-3; 9 bases align to TRBD1. Trimming cost V 4 bases and J 4 bases; bases outside gene matches: 6. The CDR3 spans 15 residues. Germline V gene lookup returns CDR1 SGDLS and CDR2 YYNGEE. The CDR3 DNA reads TGTGCCAGCAGCAACAGGGGGCCTCAAGGAAACACCATATATTTT. This codes for CASSNRGPQGNTIYF.

The V and J genes are TRBV6-6 and TRBJ2-6; D is ambiguous. Trimming removed 0 bases from V and 4 bases from J, with 7 bases in between. The length of the CDR3 is 15 residues. CDR1 and CDR2 (germline): MNHNY, SVGAGI (reference sequence). The CDR3 region has the DNA TGTGCCAGCAGTTACTCCCGTACCGGGGCCAACGTCCTGACTTTC. It yields the protein CASSYSRTGANVLTF.

In regard to this clone: The sample has other DNA sequences that encode this CDR3 too. The chain uses TRBV15 and TRBJ1-3; no definite D call. The CDR3 loop spans 13 amino acids. The V and J ends lost 8 bases and 0 bases respectively, with 8 bases between them. Germline CDR1 is LNHNV and CDR2 is YYDKDF (reference sequence). The CDR3 DNA sequence: TGTGCCACCTCAGGAGGCTCTGGAAACACCATATATTTT. It yields the protein CATSGGSGNTIYF.

CDR3 residues: CSVEGLSGSSYNEQFF. The CDR3 nucleotides are TGCAGCGTTGAGGGTCTGAGCGGGAGCTCCTACAATGAGCAGTTCTTC. V and J are TRBV29-1 and TRBJ2-1; 8 bases line up with TRBD2. The trim removed 3 bases at V and 0 bases at J, leaving 7 bases unmatched. The CDR3 consists of 16 residues. CDR1 and CDR2 (germline): SQVTM, ANQGSEA.

This clone has just one count. This chain joins TRBV6-8 and TRBJ2-3; maybe TRBD2 (6 bases). Germline CDR1 is MNHGY and CDR2 is SAAAGT. CDR3 size: 15 residues. Trimming left V 2 bases short and J 2 bases short, with 11 bases between. For the CDR3, the DNA is TGTGCCAGCAGTTACGACGGGGGACTCACAGATACGCAGTATTTT. This encodes CASSYDGGLTDTQYF.

Turning to this clone: The same CDR3 is also encoded by other DNA sequences in this sample. The rearrangement joins TRBV28 to TRBJ2-3; the D is unclear. Germline CDR1 is MDHEN and CDR2 is SYDVKM. The CDR3 runs 11 residues. V lost 7 bases and J lost 2, with 4 bases in between. This CDR3 is CASTLTDTQYF. CDR3 nucleotide sequence: TGTGCCAGCACCCTCACAGATACGCAGTATTTT.

This clone has a single count. The genes are TRBV28 and TRBJ2-3; D possibly corresponds to TRBD2 (7 bases). This CDR3 region has 16 residues. Germline V gene data show CDR1 as MDHEN and CDR2 as SYDVKM. Trimming took off 2 bases at V and 3 bases at J, with 15 bases between the two ends. The CDR3 DNA sequence: TGTGCCAGCAGTTTAGAGGTGGGGGGGCAGACAGATACGCAGTATTTT. It specifies CASSLEVGGQTDTQYF.

The V gene is TRBV27, the J gene TRBJ2-7; tentative D call: TRBD2 (5 bases). Germline CDR1 is MNHEY and CDR2 is SMNVEV (reference sequence). Between the trimmed V and J ends, which lost 3 bases and 2 bases, there was a span of 20 bases. The length of the CDR3 is 17 residues. The CDR3 DNA follows: TGTGCCAGCAGTTTTCAATCGAGTCGGGGTTTCACCTACGAGCAGTACTTC. This translates into CASSFQSSRGFTYEQYF.

The chain uses TRBV25-1 and TRBJ2-3; D gene ambiguous. Germline lookup yields CDR1 MGHDK and CDR2 SYGVNS. The V and J ends lost 4 bases and 2 bases respectively, with 1 base between them. This CDR3 is built from 11 residues. The CDR3 here is CASSVTDTQYF. The CDR3 coding sequence is TGTGCCAGCAGTGTCACAGATACGCAGTATTTT. Variable domain in full (rest from reference TRBV25-1 and TRBJ2-3): EADIYQTPRYLVIGTGKKITLECSQTMGHDKMYWYQQDPGMELHLIHYSYGVNSTEKGDLSSESTVSRIRTEHFPLTLESARPSHTSQYLCASSVTDTQYFGPGTRLTVL.

The genes are TRBV11-2 and TRBJ2-5; TRBD2 is a possible D gene (6 bases). V gave up 3 bases and J gave up 2 bases, with 7 bases separating them. The CDR3 is 13 amino acids. The V gene's germline CDR1 is SGHAT and CDR2 FQNNGV. This chain's CDR3 is CASSFGGQETQYF. For the CDR3, the DNA is TGTGCCAGCAGCTTTGGGGGGCAAGAGACCCAGTACTTC. The full variable domain, in which reference TRBV11-2 and TRBJ2-5 provide the parts outside the CDR3, is EAGVAQSPRYKIIEKRQSVAFWCNPISGHATLYWYQQILGQGPKLLIQFQNNGVVDDSQLPKDRFSAERLKGVDSTLKIQPAKLEDSAVYLCASSFGGQETQYFGPGTRLLVL.

DNA for the CDR3: TGTGCCAGCAGCTTGGGCCAGACCGGGGAGCTGTTTTTT. This encodes CASSLGQTGELFF. This chain connects TRBV5-6 to TRBJ2-2; D call uncertain. Germline V CDR1 and CDR2: SGHDT, YYEEEE. The CDR3 is 13 amino acids. V was shortened by 0 bases and J by 5 bases, with 5 bases between the two germline ends.

The V and J genes are TRBV4-3 and TRBJ1-1; 7 nucleotides match TRBD1. Germline V lookup: CDR1 LGHNA, CDR2 YSLEER. Trimming took 0 bases from V and 3 from J; bases not matched to a gene: 10. The CDR3 loop spans 17 amino acids. CDR3 amino acids: CASSQDEAGGDYTEAFF. CDR3 nucleotide sequence: TGCGCCAGCAGCCAAGATGAAGCAGGGGGAGACTACACTGAAGCTTTCTTT.

The DNA for the CDR3 is TGTGCCAGTAGTATCGGAACAGAGTATTTCACCGGGGAGCTGTTTTTT. As protein: CASSIGTEYFTGELFF. This chain joins TRBV19 and TRBJ2-2; no clear D gene. V gave up 3 bases and J gave up 4 bases, with 15 bases separating them. Germline V gene sequence: CDR1 LNHDA, CDR2 SQIVND (reference sequence). The CDR3 has 16 residues.

V and J are TRBV12-5 and TRBJ2-7; D ambiguous. V dropped 2 bases and J dropped 2 bases, with 16 bases sitting between them. Germline CDR1 is LGHNT and CDR2 is FRNRAP. This CDR3 has 16 residues. Here the CDR3 DNA reads TGTGCTAGTGGTTTGAGCTCCCAACCGGCAACCTACGAGCAGTACGTC. Its protein product is CASGLSSQPATYEQYV.

The rearrangement links TRBV28 to TRBJ2-2; D uncertain. V was trimmed by 2 bases and J by 5 bases, leaving 6 bases between them. The germline gives CDR1 MDHEN, CDR2 SYDVKM. The CDR3 covers 13 residues. CDR3 residues: CASSLPRTGELFF. The CDR3, as DNA: TGTGCCAGCAGTTTACCCCGGACCGGGGAGCTGTTTTTT.

The gene calls are TRBV5-4 and TRBJ2-1; 14 bases line up with TRBD2. CDR1 and CDR2 from the germline V gene are SGHNT and YYREEE (reference sequence). J gave up 9 bases and V 2 bases, and 19 bases lay outside the gene matches. The CDR3 covers 20 residues. CDR3 sequence reads: CASSFGLAGGPIRFNAEQFF. The CDR3 DNA reads TGTGCCAGCAGCTTCGGACTAGCGGGAGGTCCTATACGGTTTAACGCTGAGCAGTTCTTC.

The J gene is TRBJ1-1, the V gene TRBV28; D uncertain. Germline V gives CDR1 MDHEN, CDR2 SYDVKM. The CDR3 extends over 16 amino acids. The ends were cut back, 2 bases at V and 7 bases at J, with 20 bases in the middle. The CDR3 loop is CASSLGVPRRGLEAFF. The CDR3, as DNA: TGTGCCAGCAGTTTAGGTGTCCCTAGACGGGGTCTTGAAGCTTTCTTT.